The sequence of this T cell receptor (beta chain) was determined in a study of T cell repertoires in cytomegalovirus infection. Study background: CMV epitopes that were recently identified and HLA-C-restricted were used alongside well-studied HLA-B-restricted ones. A matching HLA type, together with CMV infection, was signaled by public TCR beta signatures. Study outcomes and limitations: Based on cumulative public TCR beta family frequency, carriers of CMV plus the relevant HLA were identified. Dominant in the ex vivo response were TCR beta clonotypes restricted by HLA-C and specific for CMV.

This clonotype has ten or more counts. Its specificity is not known. Looked up from germline, CDR1 is SGHTA and CDR2 is FQGNSA. The CDR3 sequence is 14 residues long. The germline V and J ends were trimmed by 8 bases and 0 bases, with 10 bases remaining between them. Each CDR3 protein gets one entry after TCRdb re-called the reads with MiXCR. This table holds approximately 730,000 distinct CDR3 sequences, roughly 33% found once. The sample in question was cultured PBMCs, obtained from culture after CMV antigen stimulation. The receptor was isolated from a human donor in good health (CMV status not recorded). Some clones in this sample may be carry-over from other donors' samples. The chain uses TRBV7-2 and TRBJ2-2; TRBD2 is a possible D gene (5 bases). The CDR3 protein is CASSGRSNTGELFF. The CDR3 bases are TGTGCCAGCTCGGGGAGATCGAACACCGGGGAGCTGTTTTTT.